Given below is one T cell receptor beta chain in context. Source study methods: Using reference gene primer amplification, nucleated cell counts were estimated. The method was immunoSEQ multiplex PCR; TCRdb's version includes in-frame clones alone and lacks a portion of them. The DNA gave D and trimming, while V, J and clone size come from that table. The repertoire consists of 30,000 to 45,000 clones, with just over 90% occurring once and the leading ten covering around 5%. The data were taken from a study of blood T cell repertoires in COVID-19. The wider study: Researchers got acute and convalescent COVID-19 samples from the United States, Italy and Spain. Sample material is recorded as cDNA or gDNA derived from T cells, B-cell-depleted T cells, or PBMCs.

This CDR3 is built from 15 residues. V lost 4 bases, J lost 6 bases, and 18 bases lay in between. Germline CDR1 and CDR2: SGHNT and YYREEE (reference sequence). This receptor was taken from a human donor in a cohort sampled during active COVID-19. The rearrangement links TRBV5-4 to TRBJ2-3; D is unresolved. What was sequenced was peripheral blood. The CDR3 loop reads CASSPQPNRRDTQYF. DNA of the CDR3: TGTGCCAGCAGCCCACAGCCGAACCGCAGGGATACGCAGTATTTT.